What follows are 20 T cell receptor beta chains derived from one specimen sequenced in a study of glioma-infiltrating T cells after dendritic cell vaccination. Clones were read by immunoSEQ multiplex PCR, and TCRdb kept only the in-frame ones, dropping some. Seen here are 95,000 to 110,000 clones, about four fifths observed once, and the top ten hold less than 15%. The source material was blood, sampled before dendritic cell vaccination. All receptors come from a human donor with glioblastoma.

In its sample, this clone was seen many times. CDR3 loop: CASSSGQGGSGNTIYF. The CDR3 region has the DNA TGTGCCAGCTCATCAGGACAGGGAGGGTCTGGAAACACCATATATTTT. This chain connects TRBV18 to TRBJ1-3; TRBD1 agrees at 8 bases. V gave up 5 bases and J gave up 1 base; unmatched junction bases: 7. The CDR3 extends over 16 amino acids. In germline, CDR1 is KGHSH, CDR2 LQKENI.

The chain is built from TRBV11-3 and TRBJ1-1, with a tentative D call TRBD1 (6 bases). The CDR3 has 13 amino acids. CDR1 is SGHNT, CDR2 YENEEA, per germline. V was clipped by 3 bases and J by 7 bases, with 12 bases between them. In DNA form, the CDR3 reads TGTGCCAGCAGCTTCAGGGGTGGGGGTGAAGCTTTCTTT. Protein product: CASSFRGGGEAFF.

The chain couples TRBV5-1 to TRBJ2-3; D may be TRBD1 (5 bases). The CDR3 spans 13 residues. With 6 bases removed from V and 0 bases from J, the gap between germline ends came to 8 bases. Germline CDR1 SGHRS, CDR2 YFSETQ. The CDR3 reads CASTRDSTDTQYF. The CDR3 DNA sequence: TGCGCCAGCACCAGGGATAGCACAGATACGCAGTATTTT.

This chain uses TRBV5-4 with TRBJ2-5; the match to TRBD2 covers 8 bases. The CDR3 spans 13 residues. Per the germline V gene, CDR1 is SGHNT and CDR2 is YYREEE (reference sequence). V shed 1 base, J shed 5 bases, and the junction held 1 base outside the gene matches. The CDR3 spells CASSLRGGETQYF. CDR3 DNA: TGTGCCAGCAGCTTGCGGGGGGGGGAGACCCAGTACTTC.

CDR3 amino acids: CAWSSQNYEQYF. The CDR3 nucleotides are TGTGCCTGGTCGAGCCAAAACTACGAGCAGTACTTC. This sequence joins TRBV30 and TRBJ2-7, with D unclear. The CDR3 consists of 12 residues. Germline values: CDR1 GTSNPN, CDR2 SVGIG (reference sequence). V dropped 5 bases and J dropped 3 bases, with 11 bases sitting between them.

The CDR3 DNA reads TGTGCCTCGTTTGCACAGGGCGGAGATACGCAGTATTTT. Translating gives CASFAQGGDTQYF. The V call is TRBV10-3, the J call TRBJ2-3, with a weak D call TRBD1 (6 bases). Germline lookup yields CDR1 ENHRY and CDR2 SYGVKD. The CDR3 has 13 amino acids. V dropped 11 bases and J dropped 5 bases, with 17 bases sitting between them.

The chain is built from TRBV4-1 and TRBJ1-2; the D gene is possibly TRBD1 (6 bases). V was trimmed by 7 bases and J by 6 bases, leaving 18 bases between them. This CDR3 contains 14 residues. Germline CDR1 MGHRA, CDR2 YSYEKL. This CDR3 is CASNRGGAPDGYTF. In DNA form, the CDR3 reads TGCGCCAGCAACCGAGGGGGGGCTCCGGATGGCTACACCTTC.

This chain connects TRBV7-9 to TRBJ1-1, with TRBD1 identical over 7 bases. Germline assignment: CDR1 SEHNR and CDR2 FQNEAQ (reference sequence). The CDR3 spans 15 residues. Trimming removed 4 bases from V and 4 bases from J; junction bases left unmatched: 9. CDR3 nucleotides: TGTGCCAGCAGCTCCCGGCGACAGGGAGGCACTGAAGCTTTCTTT. It codes for CASSSRRQGGTEAFF.

In this sample, this clone turned up a few times. The V call is TRBV7-2, the J call TRBJ2-5, with 8 nucleotides matching TRBD1. Per the germline V gene, CDR1 is SGHTA and CDR2 is FQGNSA. The CDR3 runs 12 residues. V gave up 5 bases and J gave up 11 bases; unmatched junction bases: 7. CDR3 DNA sequence: TGTGCCAGCAGCCTTGACAGGGGTTCGCAGTACTTC. It encodes CASSLDRGSQYF.

This clone was counted a few times. The chain is built from TRBV7-9 and TRBJ1-6; 7 bases line up with TRBD1. Trimming took 5 bases from V and 8 from J; bases not matched to a gene: 9. This CDR3 has 15 amino acids. Germline V lookup: CDR1 SEHNR, CDR2 FQNEAQ (reference sequence). As DNA, the CDR3 is TGTGCCAGCAGCACACAGGGGACCCTGGATTCACCCCTCCACTTT. Its protein is CASSTQGTLDSPLHF. Based on the CDR3 plus reference TRBV7-9 and TRBJ1-6, the full variable domain is DTGVSQNPRHKITKRGQNVTFRCDPISEHNRLYWYRQTLGQGPEFLTYFQNEAQLEKSRLLSDRFSAERPKGSFSTLEIQRTEQGDSAMYLCASSTQGTLDSPLHFGNGTRLTVT.

The chain uses TRBV7-6 and TRBJ2-1, with TRBD1 identical over 8 bases. Germline assignment: CDR1 SGHVS and CDR2 FNYEAQ. Losses at the gene ends were 5 bases for V and 5 bases for J; bases not matched to a gene: 5. The CDR3 length is 14 residues. For the CDR3, the DNA is TGTGCCAGCAGCATCCAGGGGGCAAACAATGAGCAGTTCTTC. It yields the protein CASSIQGANNEQFF.

The genes are TRBV13 and TRBJ2-3; 9 bases match TRBD1. CDR1 and CDR2 from the germline V gene are PRHDT and FYEKMQ (reference sequence). Trimming took 5 bases from V and 3 from J; bases not matched to a gene: 9. This CDR3 comprises 16 residues. CDR3 in amino acids: CASSPGQGGRTDTQYF. The CDR3 DNA reads as TGTGCCAGCAGCCCGGGACAGGGAGGGAGGACAGATACGCAGTATTTT.

The J gene is TRBJ2-5, the V gene TRBV5-4; 7 bases are shared with TRBD2. Trimming took 4 bases from V and 0 from J; bases not matched to a gene: 3. CDR3 size: 14 residues. Per the germline V gene, CDR1 is SGHNT and CDR2 is YYREEE (reference sequence). The CDR3 is CASSRSGDQETQYF. CDR3 nucleotides: TGTGCCAGCAGCCGAAGCGGGGACCAAGAGACCCAGTACTTC.

This chain uses TRBV19 with TRBJ2-7; TRBD2 matches at 7 bases. CDR1 and CDR2 (germline): LNHDA, SQIVND (reference sequence). This CDR3 is 14 amino acids long. The V and J ends lost 3 bases and 0 bases, in that order; junction bases with no gene match: 2. The CDR3 reads CASSIGGDSYEQYF. The CDR3 region has the DNA TGTGCCAGTAGTATTGGGGGGGACTCCTACGAGCAGTACTTC.

This chain uses TRBV15 with TRBJ1-1; tentatively, D is TRBD1 (6 bases). V gave up 0 bases and J gave up 3 bases, with 14 bases separating them. Germline V gene data show CDR1 as LNHNV and CDR2 as YYDKDF (reference sequence). The CDR3 runs to 16 residues. DNA for the CDR3: TGTGCCACCAGCAGAGATCTAGGGGGTTGGGACACTGAAGCTTTCTTT. This sequence encodes CATSRDLGGWDTEAFF.

The chain carries TRBV5-1 and TRBJ2-5; 10 nucleotides align to TRBD2. Germline V gene sequence: CDR1 SGHRS, CDR2 YFSETQ. V lost 4 bases and J lost 4; bases outside the gene matches: 13. The CDR3 runs 17 residues. CDR3 sequence: CASSGGLAGEFGETQYF. The CDR3 coding sequence is TGCGCCAGCAGCGGCGGGCTAGCGGGGGAATTTGGAGAGACCCAGTACTTC.

As for this clone: Relative to the germline gene, one junction end is altered; a read error may explain this. The chain has TRBV7-7 and TRBJ2-5; 7 nucleotides align to TRBD2. Germline V gene data show CDR1 as SSHAT and CDR2 as FNYEAQ (reference sequence). The CDR3 is 16 amino acids. CDR3 in amino acids: CASSLIASGGGETQYF. CDR3 in DNA: TGTGCTAGCAGCTTAATCGCTAGCGGAGGAGGGGAGACCCAGTACTTC.

The rearrangement uses TRBV10-3 and TRBJ2-4, with a possible D match to TRBD1 (5 bases). Germline V gives CDR1 ENHRY, CDR2 SYGVKD. Trimming took off 0 bases at V and 2 bases at J, with 14 bases between the two ends. The CDR3 covers 17 residues. The CDR3 nucleotides read TGTGCCATCAGTGAGTCGGGGCAGGGCTTTCCCAAAAACATTCAGTACTTC. Its translation is CAISESGQGFPKNIQYF.

The chain has TRBV7-2 and TRBJ1-4; perhaps TRBD1 as D (5 bases). The CDR3 is 16 amino acids. Germline CDR1 and CDR2: SGHTA and FQGNSA. Trimming took 3 bases from V and 1 from J, leaving 12 bases between them. The CDR3 DNA reads TGTGCCAGCAGCTTTGGTCGACAGCAAACTAATGAAAAACTGTTTTTT. Translating it yields CASSFGRQQTNEKLFF.

This clone was seen just once. V is TRBV6-1 and J is TRBJ1-3, with D possibly matching TRBD1 (5 bases). From germline, CDR1 is MNHNS and CDR2 SASEGT. The V end was cut by 0 bases, the J end by 0 bases, with 9 bases between. The CDR3 consists of 16 residues. The CDR3, as DNA: TGTGCCAGCAGTGAAGCGGGGGGGAGCTCTGGAAACACCATATATTTT. It yields the protein CASSEAGGSSGNTIYF.